A selection of T cell receptor beta chains follows, all from one sample in a study of T cell responses to AZD1222 COVID-19 vaccine. Clones were read by immunoSEQ multiplex PCR, and TCRdb kept only the in-frame ones, dropping some. The sample holds tens of thousands of clones, nearly 85% seen once. This specimen was peripheral blood, taken on day 0 of AZD1222 vaccination. The receptors derive from an adult in good health. The CDR3 runs from the conserved cysteine through the conserved F or W. D genes are given only for firm matches. Size is omitted from some rows. Given values are once, few, many or a class for expanded clones.

d_gene | abundance | j_gene | v_gene | CDR3aa | CDR3nt
NA | few | TRBJ2-3 | TRBV19 | CASRGTSTDTQYF | TGTGCCAGTAGGGGGACTAGCACAGATACGCAGTATTTT
NA | NA | TRBJ2-7 | TRBV9 | CASSVAPGAYEQYF | TGTGCCAGCAGCGTAGCTCCAGGGGCCTACGAGCAGTACTTC
NA | NA | TRBJ1-4 | TRBV5-1 | CASSLGTSYEKLFF | TGCGCCAGCAGCTTGGGGACATCCTACGAAAAACTGTTTTTT
TRBD2 | NA | TRBJ2-7 | TRBV5-1 | CASSFSGGRYEQYF | TGCGCCAGCAGCTTTAGCGGGGGACGATACGAGCAGTACTTC
NA | NA | TRBJ1-2 | TRBV4-1 | CASSQDGLYGYTF | TGCGCCAGCAGCCAAGATGGCCTCTATGGCTACACCTTC
NA | NA | TRBJ1-6 | TRBV5-6 | CASSFVDSYNSPLHF | TGTGCCAGCAGCTTTGTCGACAGCTATAATTCACCCCTCCACTTT
TRBD1 | NA | TRBJ1-2 | TRBV4-3 | CASSQARQGAYGYTF | TGCGCCAGCAGCCAAGCGAGACAGGGAGCCTATGGCTACACCTTC
NA | NA | TRBJ2-1 | TRBV5-1 | CASSLRGSVISSYNEQFF | TGCGCCAGCAGCTTAAGGGGTAGCGTCATAAGCTCCTACAATGAGCAGTTCTTC
TRBD1 | few | TRBJ1-3 | TRBV19 | CASSGTGAGNTIYF | TGTGCCAGTAGCGGGACAGGGGCTGGAAACACCATATATTTT
NA | NA | TRBJ2-1 | TRBV7-2 | CASSLQTTYNEQFF | TGTGCCAGCAGCCTTCAGACCACCTACAATGAGCAGTTCTTC
NA | NA | TRBJ1-4 | TRBV4-1 | CASNPTGPHEKLFF | TGCGCCAGCAACCCCACAGGGCCACATGAAAAACTGTTTTTT
TRBD1 | NA | TRBJ1-4 | TRBV6-5 | CASTQGGTNEKLFF | TGTGCCAGCACCCAGGGGGGAACTAATGAAAAACTGTTTTTT
TRBD1 | NA | TRBJ1-1 | TRBV11-3 | CASSFGTGGANTEAFF | TGTGCCAGCAGCTTCGGGACAGGGGGCGCAAACACTGAAGCTTTCTTT
NA | NA | TRBJ1-2 | TRBV6-2/TRBV6-3 | CASSDDTLINYGYTF | TGTGCCAGCAGTGACGATACCCTAATTAACTATGGCTACACCTTC
TRBD1 | NA | TRBJ2-7 | TRBV7-2 | CASSRTGSYEQYF | TGTGCCAGCAGCAGGACAGGGTCCTACGAGCAGTACTTC
TRBD1 | NA | TRBJ2-3 | TRBV9 | CASSVGIGTGTDTQYF | TGTGCCAGCAGCGTAGGAATTGGGACAGGCACAGATACGCAGTATTTT
TRBD1 | once | TRBJ2-7 | TRBV18 | CASSPPTPRQGEIYEQYF | TGTGCCAGCTCACCACCCACCCCGCGGCAGGGGGAGATTTACGAGCAGTACTTC
NA | NA | TRBJ1-1 | TRBV30 | CAWTPRERAFF | TGTGCCTGGACCCCCCGGGAGCGAGCTTTCTTT
TRBD2 | NA | TRBJ2-1 | TRBV6-5 | CASRFSGGAYEQFF | TGTGCCAGCAGATTTAGCGGGGGGGCCTATGAGCAGTTCTTC
NA | NA | TRBJ1-1 | TRBV25-1 | CASSERGLEAFF | TGTGCCAGCAGTGAAAGAGGGCTCGAAGCTTTCTTT
TRBD2 | few | TRBJ2-7 | TRBV4-3 | CASSQGGGLAQGEQYF | TGCGCCAGCAGCCAAGGGGGAGGACTAGCCCAGGGTGAGCAGTACTTC
NA | NA | TRBJ1-3 | TRBV4-3 | CASSQEWTVTGNTIYF | TGCGCCAGCAGCCAAGAATGGACAGTAACTGGAAACACCATATATTTT
NA | NA | TRBJ2-1 | TRBV11-3 | CASSVRGQGSYNEQFF | TGTGCCAGCAGCGTGAGGGGCCAGGGGTCCTACAATGAGCAGTTCTTC
NA | once | TRBJ1-3 | TRBV5-5 | CASSPEGVNTIYF | TGTGCCAGCAGCCCCGAGGGGGTAAACACCATATATTTT
TRBD2 | few | TRBJ2-1 | TRBV5-1 | CASSFTGGYNEQFF | TGCGCCAGCAGCTTCACGGGGGGTTACAATGAGCAGTTCTTC
TRBD2 | NA | TRBJ2-7 | TRBV4-3 | CASSQAREGAYEQYF | TGCGCCAGCAGCCAAGCCCGGGAGGGGGCCTACGAGCAGTACTTC
TRBD2 | few | TRBJ2-2 | TRBV7-2 | CASSLRASGGNTGELFF | TGTGCCAGCAGCTTAAGGGCTAGCGGGGGGAACACCGGGGAGCTGTTTTTT
TRBD1 | few | TRBJ2-7 | TRBV7-2 | CASSLAQGQGMEQYF | TGTGCCAGCAGCTTAGCACAGGGACAGGGCATGGAGCAGTACTTC
NA | NA | TRBJ1-1 | TRBV10-3 | CATVQVANTEAFF | TGTGCCACCGTACAGGTGGCGAACACTGAAGCTTTCTTT
TRBD1 | NA | TRBJ1-2 | TRBV14 | CASSRSGTGLRYYGYTF | TGTGCCAGCAGCCGATCCGGGACAGGGTTGAGATACTATGGCTACACCTTC
NA | NA | TRBJ2-5 | TRBV11-2 | CASSLNKGTQYF | TGTGCCAGCAGCTTAAACAAGGGGACCCAGTACTTC
NA | NA | TRBJ2-7 | TRBV15 | CATSREETALAYEQYF | TGTGCCACCAGCAGAGAAGAGACAGCGCTTGCCTACGAGCAGTACTTC
TRBD1 | NA | TRBJ1-5 | TRBV4-1 | CASSPRGTGQPQHF | TGCGCCAGCAGCCCCAGGGGGACGGGCCAGCCCCAGCATTTT
NA | NA | TRBJ1-5 | TRBV28 | CASSPPRGSNQPQHF | TGTGCCAGCAGCCCACCCCGAGGCAGCAATCAGCCCCAGCATTTT
TRBD1 | NA | TRBJ2-7 | TRBV7-2 | CASSRDRGTYEQYF | TGTGCCAGCAGTAGAGACAGGGGGACCTACGAGCAGTACTTC
NA | NA | TRBJ2-1 | TRBV21-1 | CASGKPGLAGDTFFNEQFF | TGTGCCAGCGGCAAACCGGGACTAGCGGGAGACACTTTTTTCAATGAGCAGTTCTTC
TRBD1 | NA | TRBJ1-1 | TRBV11-2 | CASSPFTGGNTEAFF | TGTGCCAGCAGCCCCTTTACAGGGGGGAACACTGAAGCTTTCTTT
NA | once | TRBJ2-4 | TRBV7-2 | CASSFSGEAKNIQYF | TGTGCCAGCAGCTTTTCAGGGGAAGCCAAAAACATTCAGTACTTC
NA | once | TRBJ1-5 | TRBV4-1 | CASSQEGYSNQPQHF | TGCGCCAGCAGCCAAGAGGGATATAGCAATCAGCCCCAGCATTTT
NA | NA | TRBJ2-1 | TRBV9 | CASSVDEAHEQFF | TGTGCCAGCAGCGTAGATGAGGCCCATGAGCAGTTCTTC
NA | NA | TRBJ2-3 | TRBV3-1/TRBV3-2 | CASTPGRQSSTDTQYF | TGTGCCAGCACCCCAGGGAGACAATCAAGCACAGATACGCAGTATTTT
TRBD1 | once | TRBJ1-1 | TRBV20-1 | CSAATGREAFF | TGCAGTGCCGCGACAGGGCGCGAAGCTTTCTTT
NA | NA | TRBJ2-1 | TRBV7-2 | CASRQGNPNEQFF | TGTGCCAGCAGACAGGGAAATCCCAATGAGCAGTTCTTC
NA | NA | TRBJ1-5 | TRBV5-1 | CASSSTRVRASNQPQHF | TGCGCCAGCAGCTCAACCAGGGTTAGAGCTAGCAATCAGCCCCAGCATTTT
NA | NA | TRBJ1-4 | TRBV4-3 | CASSPTGGSFTNEKLFF | TGCGCCAGCAGCCCTACGGGGGGATCATTTACTAATGAAAAACTGTTTTTT